The 21 T cell receptor beta chains presented below share a single source sample, sequenced in a study of blood T cell repertoires in COVID-19. Data came from immunoSEQ multiplex PCR; TCRdb stores just in-frame clones and leaves some out. The data hold some 240,000 clones, with about 90% observed a single time. Sequencing was done on a sample of peripheral blood. Every receptor here comes from a woman aged 60 to 75 with COVID-19, enrolled during active disease.

V gene TRBV7-2 combines with J gene TRBJ1-2; D might be TRBD1 (6 bases). Trimming took 5 bases from V and 4 from J, leaving 17 bases between them. The CDR3 loop spans 15 amino acids. Germline CDR1 SGHTA, CDR2 FQGNSA. The CDR3 DNA reads TGTGCCAGCAGCCAGGCCGCCGCACAGGGCTATGGCTACACCTTC. Protein sequence: CASSQAAAQGYGYTF.

CDR3 DNA sequence: TGTGCCAGTAGTTCCAGGGGGAACTCCTATAATTCACCCCTCCACTTT. Translated, it gives CASSSRGNSYNSPLHF. The V gene is TRBV19, the J gene TRBJ1-6; 7 bases align to TRBD1. Germline V lookup: CDR1 LNHDA, CDR2 SQIVND (reference sequence). V lost 5 bases, J lost 0 bases, and 4 bases stayed unmatched. The CDR3 is 16 amino acids.

V is TRBV7-2 and J is TRBJ1-1, with D possibly being TRBD1 (6 bases). Germline V gene sequence: CDR1 SGHTA, CDR2 FQGNSA. The CDR3 has 16 residues. Trimming took off 1 base at V and 0 bases at J, with 12 bases between the two ends. The CDR3 bases are TGTGCCAGCAGCTTAGTACAGGGCGTGGTGAACACTGAAGCTTTCTTT. Translated, it gives CASSLVQGVVNTEAFF.

The V call is TRBV7-8, the J call TRBJ1-4, with D hard to call. The CDR3 contains 14 residues. The ends were cut back, 5 bases at V and 7 bases at J, with 14 bases in the middle. The V gene's germline CDR1 is SGHVS and CDR2 FQNEAQ. The CDR3 bases are TGTGCCAGCAGCCCCGGGTCGAGGGCTGAAAAACTGTTTTTT. Translation: CASSPGSRAEKLFF.

This rearrangement joins TRBV7-2 to TRBJ1-2; possibly TRBD1 for D (6 bases). V gave up 5 bases and J gave up 8 bases, with 15 bases separating them. The CDR3 extends over 13 amino acids. The germline V gene encodes CDR1 SGHTA and CDR2 FQGNSA. CDR3 residues: CASSRLRGEGYTF. CDR3 sequence (DNA): TGTGCCAGCAGCCGACTCAGGGGAGAGGGCTACACCTTC.

V is TRBV7-8 and J is TRBJ1-6; D not resolved. This CDR3 contains 15 residues. The V end was cut by 1 base, the J end by 7 bases, with 11 bases between. Germline CDR1 SGHVS, CDR2 FQNEAQ. The CDR3: CASSLVRRENSPLHF. As DNA, the CDR3 is TGTGCCAGCAGCTTAGTACGTAGGGAGAATTCACCCCTCCACTTT.

This sequence joins TRBV7-8 and TRBJ2-7; TRBD1 might be the D (5 bases). V dropped 1 base and J dropped 0 bases, with 10 bases sitting between them. Germline values: CDR1 SGHVS, CDR2 FQNEAQ. The CDR3 runs to 15 residues. As DNA, the CDR3 is TGTGCCAGCAGCTTAGGAAGGGGTGGCTCCTACGAGCAGTACTTC. Its protein is CASSLGRGGSYEQYF.

This clone was seen only once. V usage is TRBV7-9 and J usage is TRBJ1-4, with 7 bases fitting TRBD1. This CDR3 contains 15 residues. V lost 3 bases, J lost 8 bases, and 9 bases stayed unmatched. Germline CDR1 is SEHNR and CDR2 is FQNEAQ (reference sequence). The CDR3 here is CASSFPTGTGEKLFF. CDR3 nucleotides: TGTGCCAGCAGCTTTCCGACAGGGACTGGGGAAAAACTGTTTTTT.

The CDR3 spells CASSYSRWSVLGNQPQHF. CDR3 DNA: TGTGCCAGCAGTTACTCTCGTTGGTCCGTGTTAGGCAATCAGCCCCAGCATTTT. The rearrangement uses TRBV6-2 or TRBV6-3 and TRBJ1-5, with D uncertain. The ends were cut back, 0 bases at V and 2 bases at J, with 17 bases in the middle. The CDR3 is made up of 18 amino acids. The germline V gene has CDR1 MNHEY and CDR2 SVGEGT.

In DNA form, the CDR3 reads TGTGCCAGTAGATTCGGGGGTTCAGAGACCCAGTACTTC. Translation gives CASRFGGSETQYF. The V and J genes are TRBV19 and TRBJ2-5, with D perhaps matching TRBD2 (6 bases). Trimming shortened V by 6 bases and J by 4 bases, and 12 bases separated the two germline ends. The CDR3 is 13 amino acids. Germline V lookup: CDR1 LNHDA, CDR2 SQIVND (reference sequence). Complete variable domain (other parts from reference TRBV19 and TRBJ2-5): DGGITQSPKYLFRKEGQNVTLSCEQNLNHDAMYWYRQDPGQGLRLIYYSQIVNDFQKGDIAEGYSVSREKKESFPLTVTSAQKNPTAFYLCASRFGGSETQYFGPGTRLLVL.

This rearrangement joins TRBV5-4 to TRBJ2-7, with D uncertain. The CDR3 loop spans 11 amino acids. Germline values: CDR1 SGHNT, CDR2 YYREEE (reference sequence). With 5 bases removed from V and 3 bases from J, the gap between germline ends came to 6 bases. The CDR3 sequence is CASRTYYEQYF. CDR3 coding DNA: TGTGCCAGCAGGACATACTACGAGCAGTACTTC.

J is TRBJ2-7 and V is TRBV6-5; 9 bases agree with TRBD1. The CDR3 is made up of 15 amino acids. Germline assignment: CDR1 MNHEY and CDR2 SVGAGI. The ends lost 5 bases at V and 3 bases at J; junction bases unmatched: 8. CDR3 sequence: CASSLGQGWSYEQYF. The CDR3 DNA sequence: TGTGCCAGCAGTCTCGGACAGGGGTGGAGCTACGAGCAGTACTTC.

This chain uses TRBV7-9 with TRBJ1-5; no clear D. This CDR3 is built from 17 residues. Germline CDR1 reads SEHNR; CDR2 reads FQNEAQ (reference sequence). V was clipped by 1 base and J by 0 bases, with 13 bases between them. CDR3 nucleotides: TGTGCCAGCAGCTTAGGGGCCGACCTTTATAGCAATCAGCCCCAGCATTTT. As protein: CASSLGADLYSNQPQHF.

This clone was counted between two and nine times. The V call is TRBV3-1 (or the pseudogene TRBV3-2), the J call TRBJ1-4; TRBD1 is a possible D gene (6 bases). V lost 1 base and J lost 7, with 10 bases in between. Germline V gene sequence: CDR1 LGHDT, CDR2 YNNKEL (reference sequence). The CDR3 has 14 amino acids. The CDR3: CASSQGTAFEKLFF. The CDR3 DNA follows: TGTGCCAGCAGCCAAGGGACAGCCTTTGAAAAACTGTTTTTT.

The J gene is TRBJ1-1, the V gene TRBV5-1; D remains unclear. Germline loops: CDR1 SGHRS, CDR2 YFSETQ. The CDR3 is made up of 15 amino acids. Deletions cut 0 bases from V and 1 base from J, with 10 bases between. This CDR3 reads CASSLGGGQNTEAFF. The DNA for the CDR3 is TGCGCCAGCAGCTTGGGGGGAGGGCAGAACACTGAAGCTTTCTTT.

CDR3 amino acids: CAVRAEGWNQPQHF. The CDR3 nucleotides are TGTGCCGTTCGCGCGGAGGGTTGGAATCAGCCCCAGCATTTT. The V and J genes are TRBV27 and TRBJ1-5; no reliable D call. V was cut by 11 bases and J by 4 bases, with 18 bases left in between. The V gene's germline CDR1 is MNHEY and CDR2 SMNVEV (reference sequence). The CDR3 length is 14 residues.

The V call is TRBV19, the J call TRBJ2-7, with D perhaps matching TRBD2 (5 bases). This CDR3 has 14 amino acids. CDR1 and CDR2 from the germline V gene are LNHDA and SQIVND (reference sequence). V lost 1 base, J lost 3 bases, and 10 bases lay in between. This CDR3 is CASSIGGQFYEQYF. The DNA for the CDR3 is TGTGCCAGTAGTATAGGCGGGCAATTCTACGAGCAGTACTTC.

This chain uses TRBV2 with TRBJ1-1; 7 nucleotides line up with TRBD1. The germline V gene encodes CDR1 SNHLY and CDR2 FYNNEI. Trimming took 7 bases from V and 0 from J; bases not matched to a gene: 8. There are 15 residues in the CDR3. DNA for the CDR3: TGTGCCAGCACCCGTAACAGGGGCGTGAACACTGAAGCTTTCTTT. It encodes CASTRNRGVNTEAFF.

V usage is TRBV3-1 (or the pseudogene TRBV3-2) and J usage is TRBJ1-3; 8 positions agree with TRBD1. The germline CDR1 and CDR2 sequences are LGHDT and YNNKEL (reference sequence). The CDR3 contains 17 residues. Trimming removed 4 bases from V and 2 bases from J; junction bases left unmatched: 10. DNA of the CDR3: TGTGCCAGCAGCCCGAGGGGGACAGGACGGCCTGGAAACACCATATATTTT. Its protein product is CASSPRGTGRPGNTIYF.

V and J are TRBV19 and TRBJ1-2, with D possibly TRBD1 on 5 matching bases. From germline, CDR1 is LNHDA and CDR2 SQIVND (reference sequence). The CDR3 has 12 residues. Trimming took 11 bases from V and 8 from J, leaving 18 bases between them. The CDR3 nucleotides are TGTGCCGGGGGGGACCGGGCCGTCGGCTACACCTTC. Translation gives CAGGDRAVGYTF.

The chain carries TRBV24-1 and TRBJ2-1, with 8 bases lining up with TRBD2. The CDR3 consists of 19 residues. The germline CDR1 and CDR2 sequences are KGHDR and SFDVKD. The J segment lost 9 bases and the V segment lost 0 bases, leaving 18 bases of the junction unmatched. The CDR3 sequence: CATSDLLPGLGSLSIEQFF. CDR3 DNA sequence: TGTGCCACCAGTGATTTGTTACCGGGACTAGGATCCCTCTCCATTGAGCAGTTCTTC.